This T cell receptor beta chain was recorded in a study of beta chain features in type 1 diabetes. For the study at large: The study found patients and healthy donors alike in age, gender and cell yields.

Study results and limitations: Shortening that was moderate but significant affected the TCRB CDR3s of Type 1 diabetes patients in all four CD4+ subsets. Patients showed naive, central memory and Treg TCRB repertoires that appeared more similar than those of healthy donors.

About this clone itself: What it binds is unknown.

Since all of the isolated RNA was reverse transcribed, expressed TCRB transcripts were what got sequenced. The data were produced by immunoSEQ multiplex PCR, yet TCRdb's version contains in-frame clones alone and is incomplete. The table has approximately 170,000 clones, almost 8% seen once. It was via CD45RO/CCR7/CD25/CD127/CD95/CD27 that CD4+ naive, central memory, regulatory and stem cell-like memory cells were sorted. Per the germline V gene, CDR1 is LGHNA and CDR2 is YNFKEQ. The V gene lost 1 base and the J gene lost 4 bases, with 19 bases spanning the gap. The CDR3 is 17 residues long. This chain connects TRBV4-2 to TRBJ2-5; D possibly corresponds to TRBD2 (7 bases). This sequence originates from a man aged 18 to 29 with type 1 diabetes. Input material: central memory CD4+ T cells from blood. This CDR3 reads CASSQVGGGLSGETQYF. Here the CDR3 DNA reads TGTGCCAGCAGCCAAGTGGGAGGGGGATTATCAGGAGAGACCCAGTACTTC.